This TCR beta chain was obtained from a study of T-cell memory formation after mild COVID-19. Background on the study: The two donors had largely donor-specific TCR clusters. Findings of the study overall: Pre-infection memory harbored some responding clones, suggesting cross-reactive memory joined. CD4+ clones that contracted lay mainly in CM and EM; CD8+ ones lay in EMRA.

The germline V and J ends were trimmed by 3 bases and 1 base, with 12 bases remaining between them. The germline gives CDR1 GTSNPN, CDR2 SVGIG (reference sequence). CDR3 size: 14 residues. TCRdb reprocessed the 5' RACE reads with MiXCR, giving one entry per CDR3 protein. The sample records about 200,000 distinct CDR3 sequences, under 20% being singletons. On this clonotype: Its matching antigen is unknown.

The origin of this receptor is an adult woman who had mild COVID-19 (a few samples of this study predate the infection). Cell type and time point are not known. The sequencing input was PBMCs or a T cell subset sorted from them (not recorded which). The chain uses TRBV30 and TRBJ2-5; no definite D call. CDR3 amino acids: CAWSLTLPQETQYF. CDR3 in DNA: TGTGCCTGGAGCCTGACTCTCCCCCAAGAGACCCAGTACTTC.